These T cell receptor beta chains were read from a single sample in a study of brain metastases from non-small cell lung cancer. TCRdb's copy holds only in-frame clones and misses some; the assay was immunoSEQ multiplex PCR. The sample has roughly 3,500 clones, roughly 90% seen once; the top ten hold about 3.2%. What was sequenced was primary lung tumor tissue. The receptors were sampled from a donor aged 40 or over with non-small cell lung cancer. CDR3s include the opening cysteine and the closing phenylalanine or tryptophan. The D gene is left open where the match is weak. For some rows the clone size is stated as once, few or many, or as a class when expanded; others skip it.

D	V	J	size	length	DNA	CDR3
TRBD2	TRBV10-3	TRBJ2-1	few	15	TGTGCCACCATGGTGAGCTCGGCGGGGGACAATGAGCAGTTCTTC	CATMVSSAGDNEQFF
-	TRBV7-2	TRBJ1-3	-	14	TGTGCCAGCAGCCCCGACAGTGCTGGAAACACCATATATTTT	CASSPDSAGNTIYF
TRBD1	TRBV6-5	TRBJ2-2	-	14	TGTGCCAGCCTCGGACAGGGGAGGACCGGGGAGCTGTTTTTT	CASLGQGRTGELFF
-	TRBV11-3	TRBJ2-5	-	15	TGTGCCAGCAGCTTAGTTGGGGGTATGGTGGAGACCCAGTACTTC	CASSLVGGMVETQYF
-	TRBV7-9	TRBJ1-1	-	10	TGTGCCAGCAGCTCCAGTTTAGTGTTCTTT	CASSSSLVFF
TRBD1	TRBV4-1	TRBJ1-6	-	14	TGCGCCAGCAAAGAGGGGGCGCCCAATTCACCCCTCCACTTT	CASKEGAPNSPLHF
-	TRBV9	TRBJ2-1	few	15	TGTGCCAGCAGCGTAGGTTACGAAGGGTACAATGAGCAGTTCTTC	CASSVGYEGYNEQFF
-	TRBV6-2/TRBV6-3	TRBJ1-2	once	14	TGTGCCAGCAGTTACTCGAGAGGGGGTGATGGCTACACCTTC	CASSYSRGGDGYTF
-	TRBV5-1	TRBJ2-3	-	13	TGCGCCAGCGGGGGCGGGGGCGTAGATACGCAGTATTTT	CASGGGGVDTQYF
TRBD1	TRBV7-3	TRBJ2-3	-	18	TGTGCCAGCAGCCTGGGACAGAGCTTTGTACAGCGCACAGATACGCAGTATTTT	CASSLGQSFVQRTDTQYF
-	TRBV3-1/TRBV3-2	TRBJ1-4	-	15	TGTGCCAGCAGCCAAGATGTGGGGGTGGGCGAAAAACTGTTTTTT	CASSQDVGVGEKLFF
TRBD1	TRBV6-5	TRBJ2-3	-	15	TGTGCCAGCAGACCCGACAGGGGGAGCACAGATACGCAGTATTTT	CASRPDRGSTDTQYF
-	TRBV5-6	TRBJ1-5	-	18	TGTGCCAGCAGTCTAGGGAGGGCCGGTGGGATCGGCAATCAGCCCCAGCATTTT	CASSLGRAGGIGNQPQHF
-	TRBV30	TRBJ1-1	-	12	TGTGCCTGGAGTCTCGCGGCAGGGCGAGCTTTCTTT	CAWSLAAGRAFF
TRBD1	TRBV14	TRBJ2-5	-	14	TGTGCCAGCAGCCACAGGGGGCTCGGAGAGACCCAGTACTTC	CASSHRGLGETQYF
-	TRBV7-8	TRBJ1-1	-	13	TGTGCCAGCAGCTTTGATGGCGGCACTGAAGCTTTCTTT	CASSFDGGTEAFF
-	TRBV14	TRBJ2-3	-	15	TGTGCCAGCAGCCAAAGTGGGGGCAGCACAGATACGCAGTATTTT	CASSQSGGSTDTQYF
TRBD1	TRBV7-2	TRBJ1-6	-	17	TGTGCCAGCAGCCGGGACAGGGGGACTGCGGGTTGGTCACCCCTCCACTTT	CASSRDRGTAGWSPLHF
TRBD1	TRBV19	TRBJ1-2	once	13	TGTGCCAGCACATTTGAACAGGGGGCTGGCTACACCTTC	CASTFEQGAGYTF
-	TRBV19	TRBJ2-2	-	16	TGTGCCAGTAAAGAACAGGGAATTTTGAACACCGGGGAGCTGTTTTTT	CASKEQGILNTGELFF
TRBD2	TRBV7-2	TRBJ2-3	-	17	TGTGCCAGCAGCTTGTACCTAGCGGGGGCATCAACAGATACGCAGTATTTT	CASSLYLAGASTDTQYF
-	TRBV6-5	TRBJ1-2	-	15	TGTGCCAGCAGCTCCAGTGACAGTTTAATCTATGGCTACACCTTC	CASSSSDSLIYGYTF